These 16 T cell receptor beta chains were all obtained from the same sample, sequenced in a study of blood T cell repertoires in COVID-19 (dated by TCRdb to the early 2020s). Library preparation employed the immunoSEQ multiplex PCR assay. Held by TCRdb, this immuneACCESS table contains in-frame sequences only and omits some clones. Under half of the omission traces to an unresolved V gene where checked; the cause of the rest is unknown. In this sample the table shows approximately 250,000 clones, around four fifths of which occur a single time. Jointly, the top ten make up over 14% of the sample. The sequenced material came from PBMCs or T cells enriched from blood (not recorded which). Source of these receptors: a man in his forties who had recovered from COVID-19.

The table lists this clone with a few counts. The V gene is TRBV6-6, the J gene TRBJ1-3, with 7 bases that match TRBD1. The germline V gene has CDR1 MNHNY and CDR2 SVGAGI (reference sequence). The CDR3 sequence is 15 residues long. After removal of 6 bases from V and 0 bases from J, the junction contained 5 bases not matched to a gene. CDR3 nucleotide sequence: TGTGCCAGCAGCGGAACAGGGGTCTCTGGAAACACCATATATTTT. This translates into CASSGTGVSGNTIYF.

The rearrangement uses TRBV3-1 (or the pseudogene TRBV3-2) and TRBJ2-1, with D unclear. Trimming pared 4 bases from V and 0 bases from J, leaving 13 bases between. CDR3 size: 16 residues. CDR1 and CDR2 (germline): LGHDT, YNNKEL (reference sequence). DNA for the CDR3: TGTGCCAGCAGCCTGCGCTTGCTAAGCTCCTACAATGAGCAGTTCTTC. It is translated as CASSLRLLSSYNEQFF.

Here the CDR3 reads CASSQGRQGYGYTF. Written as DNA, the CDR3 is TGTGCCAGCAGCCAAGGTCGGCAGGGGTATGGCTACACCTTC. This chain connects TRBV11-1 to TRBJ1-2; D is perhaps TRBD1 (6 bases). Between the trimmed V and J ends, which lost 5 bases and 5 bases, there was a span of 15 bases. This CDR3 is built from 14 residues. The germline V gene has CDR1 SGHAT and CDR2 FQDESV (reference sequence).

Turning to this clone: An end of the junction differs from the germline gene, which may be a read error. V usage is TRBV11-2 and J usage is TRBJ2-1; 8 bases map to TRBD2. This CDR3 is 13 amino acids long. Germline V gene data show CDR1 as SGHAT and CDR2 as FQNNGV. Written as DNA, the CDR3 is TGTGCCAGCAGCTCGTTACCGGGACTAGGGGCGCTCTTC. It translates to CASSSLPGLGALF.

This clone was detected a few times. The V and J genes are TRBV25-1 and TRBJ1-1, with D possibly TRBD1 on 5 matching bases. The V gene lost 1 base and the J gene lost 0 bases, with 9 bases spanning the gap. The CDR3 is made up of 15 amino acids. In germline, CDR1 is MGHDK, CDR2 SYGVNS. The CDR3 coding sequence is TGTGCCAGCAGTGAATCGGGGGTATTGAACACTGAAGCTTTCTTT. Encoded protein: CASSESGVLNTEAFF.

This sequence joins TRBV20-1 and TRBJ1-5, with 9 bases lining up with TRBD1. V shed 3 bases, J shed 0 bases, and the junction held 3 bases outside the gene matches. This CDR3 comprises 15 residues. The V gene's germline CDR1 is DFQATT and CDR2 SNEGSKA (reference sequence). CDR3 sequence reads: CSASGTGRSNQPQHF. CDR3 coding DNA: TGCAGTGCTAGTGGGACAGGGCGTAGCAATCAGCCCCAGCATTTT.

V and J are TRBV6-2 or TRBV6-3 and TRBJ2-3; 9 nucleotides line up with TRBD2. Germline V gene sequence: CDR1 MNHEY, CDR2 SVGEGT. The J segment lost 3 bases and the V segment lost 2 bases, leaving 6 bases of the junction unmatched. The CDR3 contains 16 residues. The CDR3 sequence is CASSYGAGGPTDTQYF. Here the CDR3 DNA reads TGTGCCAGCAGTTACGGGGCGGGGGGGCCGACAGATACGCAGTATTTT.

The V call is TRBV9, the J call TRBJ1-2; 7 bases fit TRBD1. J gave up 4 bases and V 4 bases, and 4 bases lay outside the gene matches. The germline gives CDR1 SGDLS, CDR2 YYNGEE. The CDR3 consists of 13 residues. CDR3 sequence (DNA): TGTGCCAGCAGCCCCCCAGGGGGCTATGGCTACACCTTC. It codes for CASSPPGGYGYTF.

The chain carries TRBV2 and TRBJ1-5; D may be TRBD1 (6 bases). This CDR3 has 14 residues. Germline V gives CDR1 SNHLY, CDR2 FYNNEI. V shed 6 bases and J shed 7 bases, with 16 bases lying between them. CDR3 amino acids: CASRRTGIQQPQHF. CDR3 nucleotides: TGTGCCAGCAGGAGAACAGGGATCCAGCAGCCCCAGCATTTT.

This sequence joins TRBV11-2 and TRBJ1-1, with unresolved D. The germline V and J ends were trimmed by 5 bases and 5 bases, with 12 bases remaining between them. In germline, CDR1 is SGHAT, CDR2 FQNNGV. The CDR3 sequence is 13 residues long. CDR3 region: CASSLSTRTEAFF. DNA for the CDR3: TGTGCCAGCAGCCTAAGCACGAGAACTGAAGCTTTCTTT. The complete variable domain, with remaining parts taken from reference TRBV11-2 and TRBJ1-1, reads EAGVAQSPRYKIIEKRQSVAFWCNPISGHATLYWYQQILGQGPKLLIQFQNNGVVDDSQLPKDRFSAERLKGVDSTLKIQPAKLEDSAVYLCASSLSTRTEAFFGQGTRLTVV.

The table lists this clone with a few counts. The J gene is TRBJ2-7, the V gene TRBV28, with D tentatively TRBD2 (5 bases). Germline CDR1 MDHEN, CDR2 SYDVKM. V lost 6 bases and J 5 bases, leaving 17 bases between the germline ends. The CDR3 spans 14 residues. The CDR3 reads CASRATNAGDEQYF. The DNA of the CDR3 is TGTGCCAGCAGGGCGACTAATGCCGGGGACGAGCAGTACTTC.

The rearrangement uses TRBV5-4 and TRBJ1-2; TRBD1 is a possible D gene (5 bases). Germline lookup yields CDR1 SGHNT and CDR2 YYREEE (reference sequence). CDR3 length equals 14 residues. V lost 7 bases and J 6 bases, leaving 19 bases between the germline ends. CDR3 DNA: TGTGCCAGCCCTCCTGGGGGGAGGGGCGATGGCTACACCTTC. Translation gives CASPPGGRGDGYTF.

This chain connects TRBV9 to TRBJ2-1; TRBD2 aligns across 9 bases. This CDR3 is built from 13 residues. Germline loops: CDR1 SGDLS, CDR2 YYNGEE. The V and J ends lost 4 bases and 10 bases, in that order; junction bases with no gene match: 6. The CDR3 is CASSIAGAGEQFF. For the CDR3, the DNA is TGTGCCAGCAGCATAGCGGGAGCGGGCGAGCAGTTCTTC.

The chain joins TRBV28 to TRBJ1-2; no clear D gene. Germline V gene data show CDR1 as MDHEN and CDR2 as SYDVKM. V was pared by 4 bases and J by 2 bases, with 8 bases between. The CDR3 spans 13 residues. CDR3 in DNA: TGTGCCAGCAGTTCCGGGAGAAACTATGGCTACACCTTC. As protein: CASSSGRNYGYTF.

V gene TRBV6-2 or TRBV6-3 combines with J gene TRBJ1-1; 7 nucleotides align to TRBD1. This CDR3 contains 14 residues. The V gene end was trimmed by 5 bases and the J gene end by 3 bases; junction bases not matched to a gene: 6. Germline V gene data show CDR1 as MNHEY and CDR2 as SVGEGT. The CDR3 spells CASSTTGEYTEAFF. The CDR3 coding sequence is TGTGCCAGCAGTACAACAGGGGAGTACACTGAAGCTTTCTTT.

J is TRBJ1-6 and V is TRBV5-1; TRBD1 might be the D (6 bases). Trimming stripped 5 bases from V and 7 bases from J, with 19 bases between. The CDR3 loop spans 16 amino acids. The germline V gene has CDR1 SGHRS and CDR2 YFSETQ. The CDR3 DNA sequence: TGCGCCAGCAGACACGACCGAGGGGGGGACAATTCACCCCTCCACTTT. Its translation is CASRHDRGGDNSPLHF.